This T cell receptor beta chain was documented in a study of blood T cell repertoires in COVID-19. Study-wide background: PBMCs, B-cell-depleted T cells, or T cells provided the cDNA or gDNA that made up the material.

Data came from immunoSEQ multiplex PCR; TCRdb stores just in-frame clones and leaves some out. The sample carries roughly 50,000 clones, approximately 88% recorded once. V dropped 5 bases and J dropped 4 bases, with 15 bases sitting between them. The CDR3 extends over 14 amino acids. Germline CDR1 reads MNHEY; CDR2 reads SVGEGT. The V gene is TRBV6-2 or TRBV6-3, the J gene TRBJ2-7; tentative D call: TRBD1 (7 bases). The clonotype comes from a human donor in a cohort sampled during active COVID-19. Sequenced sample: peripheral blood. DNA for the CDR3: TGTGCCAGCAGTAAATACAGGGGAGGTTACGAGCAGTACTTC. Amino acids: CASSKYRGGYEQYF.